This T cell receptor (beta chain) was captured by sequencing in a study of identical twins. This CDR3 is 13 amino acids long. Germline CDR1 reads SGDLS; CDR2 reads YYNGEE. The V end was cut by 3 bases, the J end by 3 bases, with 9 bases between. MiXCR, applied by TCRdb to the 5' RACE reads, yields one record per CDR3 protein. The data contain hundreds of thousands of distinct CDR3 sequences, 9% to 15% of them singletons. These same records also appear under a second study, on yellow fever vaccine responses in identical twins. Turning to that study: Each twin's T cell response to the vaccine was reported to look partly convergent and partly personalized.

This chain uses TRBV9 with TRBJ2-5; perhaps D is TRBD1 or TRBD2 (5 bases each). The specimen was CD8+ T cells sorted from blood. This clonotype was sampled from a woman aged 18-29 years in good health. The CDR3 protein is CASSDGTEETQYF. DNA of the CDR3: TGTGCCAGCAGCGATGGGACGGAAGAGACCCAGTACTTC. Using reference TRBV9 and TRBJ2-5 for the parts outside the CDR3, the full variable domain is DSGVTQTPKHLITATGQRVTLRCSPRSGDLSVYWYQQSLDQGLQFLIQYYNGEERAKGNILERFSAQQFPDLHSELNLSSLELGDSALYFCASSDGTEETQYFGPGTRLLVL.